The 2 T cell receptor beta chains in this list originate from one sample, sequenced in a study of CD8+ T cells in alopecia areata. Sequencing used cDNA as its template, made by extracting RNA and reverse transcribing it. The protocol was immunoSEQ multiplex PCR, while the TCRdb copy is restricted to in-frame clones and leaves out a portion. The data contain about 110,000 clones, 55% to 75% of them singletons. The sequenced sample was CD8+ T cells sorted from blood. The source of these receptors is a human donor in good health.

There are a few counts of this clone. This chain connects TRBV13 to TRBJ1-2; TRBD1 agrees at 7 bases. The CDR3 is made up of 13 amino acids. The J segment lost 4 bases and the V segment lost 7 bases, leaving 6 bases of the junction unmatched. Germline V CDR1 and CDR2: PRHDT, FYEKMQ (reference sequence). The CDR3 DNA reads as TGTGCCAGCACCTACGGGACAGCCTATGGCTACACCTTC. Protein product: CASTYGTAYGYTF.

This clone was observed once. This rearrangement joins TRBV5-1 to TRBJ2-3; D is undetermined. Germline CDR1 is SGHRS and CDR2 is YFSETQ. The CDR3 length is 15 residues. V was trimmed by 4 bases and J by 5 bases, leaving 17 bases between them. CDR3 amino acids: CASSPRVWRIDTQYF. The CDR3 DNA reads TGCGCCAGCAGCCCTCGCGTATGGCGGATAGATACGCAGTATTTT.